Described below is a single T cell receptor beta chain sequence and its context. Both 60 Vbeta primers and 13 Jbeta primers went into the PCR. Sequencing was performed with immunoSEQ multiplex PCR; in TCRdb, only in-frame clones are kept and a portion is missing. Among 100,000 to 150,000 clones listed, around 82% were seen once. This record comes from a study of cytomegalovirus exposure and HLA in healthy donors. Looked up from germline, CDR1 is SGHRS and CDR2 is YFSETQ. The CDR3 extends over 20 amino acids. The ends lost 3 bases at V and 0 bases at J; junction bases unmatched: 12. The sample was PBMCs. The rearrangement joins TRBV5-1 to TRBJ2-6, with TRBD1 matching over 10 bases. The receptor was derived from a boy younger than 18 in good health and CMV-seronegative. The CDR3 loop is CASSSTGQGVPFSGANVLTF. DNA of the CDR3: TGCGCCAGCAGCTCTACCGGACAGGGGGTTCCTTTCTCTGGGGCCAACGTCCTGACTTTC.